This T cell receptor (beta chain) comes out of a study of T cells in Graves' hyperthyroidism and ophthalmopathy. Amplified TCR beta CDR3 regions came from RNA transcripts. TCR CDR3 regions were first amplified by RT-PCR with HTBI primers. TCRdb re-called the multiplex PCR reads through MiXCR, storing one row per CDR3 protein. The repertoire holds 300,000 to 400,000 distinct CDR3 sequences, more than 12% seen once, with around 19% in the top ten. Germline V gene lookup returns CDR1 SGHAT and CDR2 FQNNGV. The CDR3 extends over 15 amino acids. Trimming left V 5 bases short and J 2 bases short, with 13 bases between. Many counts were recorded for this clonotype. Diagnosing involved the use of clinical symptoms, serum thyroxine and TRAb, thyroid ultrasound and orbital computed tomography.

The J gene is TRBJ1-3, the V gene TRBV11-2; D is ambiguous. Sequenced material: blood. The receptor comes from a woman in her twenties or thirties with Graves' ophthalmopathy. The CDR3 loop is CASSLYSLAGNTIYF. CDR3 nucleotide sequence: TGTGCCAGCAGCCTTTACAGTTTAGCTGGAAACACCATATATTTT.